The 30 T cell receptor beta chains reported below all come from one sample, sequenced in a study of blood T cell repertoires in COVID-19 (dated by TCRdb to the early 2020s). Libraries were made using the immunoSEQ multiplex PCR assay. Imported from immuneACCESS, the table was reduced by TCRdb to in-frame sequences with V and J called. These copies leave out some clones; in studies compared against another copy, an unresolved V gene accounts for under half, and the cause of the remainder is not known. The sample table records approximately 150,000 clones; 85% of these occur just once. Around 8.9% of the sample comes from the top ten. Material: peripheral blood. These receptors were collected from a woman aged 80 or over with COVID-19, enrolled during active disease.

J is TRBJ1-4 and V is TRBV7-9; D is perhaps TRBD1 (5 bases). V lost 5 bases, J lost 10 bases, and 14 bases lay in between. This CDR3 contains 13 residues. Germline V gene data show CDR1 as SEHNR and CDR2 as FQNEAQ (reference sequence). CDR3 coding DNA: TGTGCCAGCAGCCCAGAGGTGGGGGGAAAACTGTTTTTT. Translating it yields CASSPEVGGKLFF.

This rearrangement joins TRBV5-1 to TRBJ2-7; 7 nucleotides line up with TRBD2. The CDR3 extends over 16 amino acids. J was trimmed by 0 bases and V by 1 base; bases with no gene match: 7. The germline V gene encodes CDR1 SGHRS and CDR2 YFSETQ. DNA of the CDR3: TGCGCCAGCAGCTTGCGAAGCGGGATGGGCTCCTACGAGCAGTACTTC. It is translated as CASSLRSGMGSYEQYF.

V and J are TRBV28 and TRBJ2-2; weak D call: TRBD2 (5 bases). Germline V CDR1 and CDR2: MDHEN, SYDVKM. CDR3 size: 15 residues. Between the trimmed V and J ends, which lost 4 bases and 5 bases, there was a span of 14 bases. This CDR3 reads CASSSPALATGELFF. In nucleotides, the CDR3 is TGTGCCAGCAGTTCCCCCGCTCTAGCTACCGGGGAGCTGTTTTTT.

The count of this clone is one. The chain couples TRBV18 to TRBJ1-1; D is undetermined. The CDR3 runs to 14 residues. Germline CDR1 KGHSH, CDR2 LQKENI. Trimming cost V 6 bases and J 2 bases, with 13 bases left between them. CDR3 coding DNA: TGTGCCAGCTCCCCGCCGGTTAGAAACACTGAAGCTTTCTTT. Translating it yields CASSPPVRNTEAFF.

The chain employs TRBV28 and TRBJ1-1; D ambiguous. Germline V gene lookup returns CDR1 MDHEN and CDR2 SYDVKM. Between the trimmed V and J ends, which lost 7 bases and 5 bases, there was a span of 8 bases. The CDR3 is 11 amino acids. CDR3 in DNA: TGTGCCAGCATAATCAGAACTGAAGCTTTCTTT. Translated: CASIIRTEAFF.

The chain couples TRBV29-1 to TRBJ1-2; 8 bases map to TRBD1. Per germline, CDR1 SQVTM and CDR2 ANQGSEA. The V gene end was trimmed by 6 bases and the J gene end by 8 bases; junction bases not matched to a gene: 8. This CDR3 has 12 residues. The CDR3 sequence: CSVADRANGYTF. Here the CDR3 DNA reads TGCAGCGTCGCGGACAGGGCGAACGGCTACACCTTC.

This chain links TRBV18 with TRBJ1-3; D is unresolved. Deletions cut 5 bases from V and 7 bases from J, with 6 bases between. Germline CDR1 and CDR2: KGHSH and LQKENI. This CDR3 spans 11 amino acids. CDR3 amino acids: CASSSRNTIYF. CDR3 nucleotide sequence: TGTGCCAGCTCATCGAGGAACACCATATATTTT.

This clone was counted a few times. The chain is built from TRBV28 and TRBJ2-7; D perhaps matches TRBD1 (6 bases). Trimming removed 2 bases from V and 2 bases from J, with 7 bases in between. Germline-derived CDR1 and CDR2 are MDHEN and SYDVKM. The CDR3 spans 13 residues. The CDR3 here is CASSLGTTYEQYF. The CDR3 DNA is TGTGCCAGCAGTTTAGGGACAACCTACGAGCAGTACTTC.

This clone was picked up one time. Other DNA sequences in the sample encode the same CDR3. The CDR3 spells CASSLGQNNSPLHF. The CDR3 region has the DNA TGCGCCAGCAGCCTGGGACAGAATAATTCACCCCTCCACTTT. V usage is TRBV5-1 and J usage is TRBJ1-6; TRBD1 aligns across 7 bases. With 4 bases clipped from V and 5 bases from J, the junction kept 3 bases outside the gene matches. This CDR3 region has 14 residues. Germline loops: CDR1 SGHRS, CDR2 YFSETQ.

The chain couples TRBV2 to TRBJ2-3; D is possibly TRBD2 (6 bases). Trimming removed 4 bases at V and 1 base at J, with 6 bases between. The CDR3 is made up of 13 amino acids. Germline CDR1 and CDR2: SNHLY and FYNNEI. CDR3 loop: CASSAGGTDTQYF. The CDR3 nucleotides are TGTGCCAGCAGTGCGGGAGGCACAGATACGCAGTATTTT.

As for this clone: Additional DNA sequences in this sample encode the identical CDR3. In nucleotides, the CDR3 is TGCGCCAGCAGCCAATCGGGGGACACAGATACGCAGTATTTT. Its protein product is CASSQSGDTDTQYF. The rearrangement joins TRBV4-1 to TRBJ2-3; the D gene is possibly TRBD2 (6 bases). The CDR3 contains 14 residues. Germline CDR1 and CDR2: MGHRA and YSYEKL. V lost 2 bases to trimming and J lost 2 bases, with 8 bases between them.

The rearrangement uses TRBV6-5 and TRBJ2-7; 10 positions agree with TRBD1. Germline assignment: CDR1 MNHEY and CDR2 SVGAGI. J gave up 4 bases and V 7 bases, and 10 bases lay outside the gene matches. The CDR3 extends over 15 amino acids. The CDR3 region is CASKRPGTGEYEQYF. CDR3 bases: TGTGCCAGCAAGCGACCCGGGACAGGGGAGTACGAGCAGTACTTC.

The chain employs TRBV2 and TRBJ2-7; D perhaps matches TRBD2 (6 bases). Looked up from germline, CDR1 is SNHLY and CDR2 is FYNNEI. The V and J ends lost 11 bases and 0 bases respectively, with 20 bases between them. The CDR3 totals 15 residues. The CDR3, as DNA: TGTGCCTCCGCGCACGGGGGAACTCGCTCCTACGAGCAGTACTTC. Protein product: CASAHGGTRSYEQYF.

CDR3 sequence: CASSPQQGTEKLFF. CDR3 nucleotide sequence: TGCGCCAGCAGCCCCCAACAGGGGACTGAAAAACTGTTTTTT. This chain links TRBV5-1 with TRBJ1-4; 7 nucleotides line up with TRBD1. V trimming: 4 bases; J trimming: 7 bases; junction bases outside the gene matches: 7. CDR3 length: 14 amino acids. CDR1 is SGHRS, CDR2 YFSETQ, per germline. The full variable domain, its missing parts supplied by reference TRBV5-1 and TRBJ1-4, is KAGVTQTPRYLIKTRGQQVTLSCSPISGHRSVSWYQQTPGQGLQFLFEYFSETQRNKGNFPGRFSGRQFSNSRSEMNVSTLELGDSALYLCASSPQQGTEKLFFGSGTQLSVL.

This clone was seen a few times. J is TRBJ2-2 and V is TRBV2; D is perhaps TRBD1 (5 bases). CDR1 and CDR2 from the germline V gene are SNHLY and FYNNEI. V was shortened by 7 bases and J by 7 bases, with 10 bases between the two germline ends. The CDR3 has 12 amino acids. The CDR3 sequence is CASNRQSGELFF. The CDR3 nucleotides are TGTGCCAGCAACAGACAGAGCGGGGAGCTGTTTTTT.

The chain's CDR3 is CASSWLTGVSNQPQHF. The CDR3 DNA is TGTGCCAGCAGTTGGCTGACAGGGGTCAGCAATCAGCCCCAGCATTTT. This chain links TRBV6-5 with TRBJ1-5; 8 bases agree with TRBD1. This CDR3 has 16 amino acids. The germline V gene has CDR1 MNHEY and CDR2 SVGAGI. Trimming cost V 4 bases and J 1 base; bases outside gene matches: 6.

The chain employs TRBV21-1 and TRBJ1-2; the table calls TRBD1, which could not be checked here. TRBV21-1 is annotated as a pseudogene. This CDR3 contains 18 residues. The chain's CDR3 is CASSKPIPRDTESYGYTF. The CDR3 DNA reads as TGTGCCAGCAGCAAACCAATTCCTAGGGACACTGAAAGCTATGGCTACACCTTC.

This chain connects TRBV5-5 to TRBJ2-3, with TRBD2 matching 11 bases. Germline CDR1 reads SGHKS; CDR2 reads YYEKEE (reference sequence). CDR3 size: 16 residues. J lost 1 base, V lost 4 bases, and 5 bases had no gene match. The CDR3 DNA sequence: TGTGCCAGCAGCATAGGACTAGCGGGCCGCACAGATACGCAGTATTTT. This sequence encodes CASSIGLAGRTDTQYF.

This clone was detected only once. In DNA form, the CDR3 reads TGTGCCAGCAGTCTTTCTCCCGGGGAGCGGAATGAGCAGTTCTTC. Residues: CASSLSPGERNEQFF. This chain joins TRBV6-2 or TRBV6-3 and TRBJ2-1, with D perhaps TRBD2 (5 bases). Germline V gives CDR1 MNHEY, CDR2 SVGEGT. CDR3 length: 15 amino acids. The V end was cut by 5 bases, the J end by 7 bases, with 18 bases between.

V gene TRBV4-2 combines with J gene TRBJ1-2; D gene unclear. The CDR3 contains 17 residues. The ends were cut back, 0 bases at V and 6 bases at J, with 20 bases in the middle. Germline CDR1 LGHNA, CDR2 YNFKEQ. The CDR3 is CASSQEMRATEIDGYTF. The CDR3 nucleotides read TGTGCCAGCAGCCAAGAGATGAGGGCAACAGAGATTGATGGCTACACCTTC.

This clone was found once. The J gene is TRBJ1-5, the V gene TRBV6-5; 12 nucleotides line up with TRBD1. CDR1 MNHEY and CDR2 SVGAGI come from the germline V gene. Unmatched junction bases numbered 7, after V lost 6 bases and J lost 7 bases. This CDR3 comprises 15 residues. In DNA, the CDR3 is TGTGCCAGCAGCCCGGGACAGGGGGCAGGACAGCCCCAGCATTTT. It is translated as CASSPGQGAGQPQHF.

This clone was seen a single time. The chain recombines TRBV5-5 with TRBJ2-1, with TRBD1 matching over 7 bases. From germline, CDR1 is SGHKS and CDR2 YYEKEE (reference sequence). This CDR3 contains 15 residues. With 1 base clipped from V and 3 bases from J, the junction kept 4 bases outside the gene matches. CDR3 amino acids: CASSLLGTDYNEQFF. The CDR3 coding sequence is TGTGCCAGCAGCTTGCTCGGGACAGACTACAATGAGCAGTTCTTC.

The V and J genes are TRBV18 and TRBJ2-3, with 7 bases lining up with TRBD2. After removal of 5 bases from V and 3 bases from J, the junction contained 11 bases not matched to a gene. The CDR3 loop spans 16 amino acids. From germline, CDR1 is KGHSH and CDR2 LQKENI. This CDR3 is CASSSQGGSGTDTQYF. The CDR3 DNA reads TGTGCCAGCTCATCCCAAGGCGGGAGCGGAACAGATACGCAGTATTTT.

The chain recombines TRBV5-1 with TRBJ2-1; 9 bases map to TRBD1. V was clipped by 4 bases and J by 6 bases; unmatched bases: 8. This CDR3 has 15 amino acids. Germline V CDR1 and CDR2: SGHRS, YFSETQ. In DNA, the CDR3 is TGCGCCAGCAGCCCCATGGGGACAGGGCTCAATGAGCAGTTCTTC. It is translated as CASSPMGTGLNEQFF. Looking up the rest from reference TRBV5-1 and TRBJ2-1 gives the full variable domain: KAGVTQTPRYLIKTRGQQVTLSCSPISGHRSVSWYQQTPGQGLQFLFEYFSETQRNKGNFPGRFSGRQFSNSRSEMNVSTLELGDSALYLCASSPMGTGLNEQFFGPGTRLTVL.

The chain is built from TRBV21-1 and TRBJ1-6. TRBV21-1 is classified as a pseudogene. This CDR3 has 14 amino acids. CDR3 DNA sequence: TGTGCCAGCCGGACCGCCGGGGAGGATTCACCCCTCCACTTT. Amino acid sequence: CASRTAGEDSPLHF.

The genes are TRBV20-1 and TRBJ1-1; D call uncertain. Germline values: CDR1 DFQATT, CDR2 SNEGSKA (reference sequence). Deletions cut 3 bases from V and 5 bases from J, with 16 bases between. The CDR3 has 14 residues. CDR3 DNA: TGCAGTGCTAGTTCGGGCACCAGAGGGACTGAAGCTTTCTTT. It specifies CSASSGTRGTEAFF.

J is TRBJ1-3 and V is TRBV19; D is undetermined. Germline values: CDR1 LNHDA, CDR2 SQIVND (reference sequence). Trimming removed 8 bases at V and 4 bases at J, with 6 bases between. The CDR3 sequence is 11 residues long. The CDR3 nucleotides are TGTGCCAGTGGCCAAGGAAACACCATATATTTT. Amino acid sequence: CASGQGNTIYF.

The V gene is TRBV28, the J gene TRBJ1-5, with D hard to call. CDR1 MDHEN and CDR2 SYDVKM come from the germline V gene. The CDR3 has 14 amino acids. Trimming removed 7 bases at V and 6 bases at J, with 16 bases between. The CDR3 here is CASTATAEVQPQHF. DNA of the CDR3: TGTGCCAGCACCGCGACGGCTGAGGTTCAGCCCCAGCATTTT.

V gene TRBV7-3 combines with J gene TRBJ2-7, with 10 bases fitting TRBD1. This CDR3 contains 16 residues. V dropped 6 bases and J dropped 2; count of bases not matched to a gene: 10. Germline-derived CDR1 and CDR2 are SGHTA and FQGTGA. The CDR3 reads CASSSPDRGHPYEQYF. The CDR3 nucleotides read TGTGCCAGCAGTTCTCCCGACAGGGGGCATCCCTACGAGCAGTACTTC.

V usage is TRBV4-2 and J usage is TRBJ2-2; possible D gene TRBD2, 6 bases. Germline V gene lookup returns CDR1 LGHNA and CDR2 YNFKEQ. The CDR3 extends over 15 amino acids. Trimming pared 0 bases from V and 8 bases from J, leaving 13 bases between. This chain's CDR3 is CASSQEERGGGELFF. The CDR3 DNA sequence: TGTGCCAGCAGCCAAGAAGAAAGGGGAGGAGGGGAGCTGTTTTTT.